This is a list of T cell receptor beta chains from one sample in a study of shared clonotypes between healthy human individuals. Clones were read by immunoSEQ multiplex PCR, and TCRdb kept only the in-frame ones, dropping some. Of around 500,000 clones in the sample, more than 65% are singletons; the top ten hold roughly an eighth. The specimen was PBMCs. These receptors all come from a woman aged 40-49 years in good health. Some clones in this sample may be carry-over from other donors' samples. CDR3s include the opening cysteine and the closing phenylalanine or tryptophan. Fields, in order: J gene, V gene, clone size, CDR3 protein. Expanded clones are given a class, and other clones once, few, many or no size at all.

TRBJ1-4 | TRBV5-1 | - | CASSLAGTADEKLFF
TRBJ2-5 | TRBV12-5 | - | CASCLVLAGVGETQYF
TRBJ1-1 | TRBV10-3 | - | CAIKRGTALNTEAFF
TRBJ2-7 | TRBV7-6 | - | CASSETSENSYEQYF
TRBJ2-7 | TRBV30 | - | CAWSVRQGFEQYF
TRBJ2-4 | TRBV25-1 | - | CASSDFSLPNIQYF
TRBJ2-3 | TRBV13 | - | CASSLRSGADTQYF
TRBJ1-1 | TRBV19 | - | CASSTTVMNTEAFF
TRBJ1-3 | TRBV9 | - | CASSARPGNTIYF
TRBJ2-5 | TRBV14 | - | CASSQRGTGYRETQYF
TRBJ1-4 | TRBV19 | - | CASSITRNEKLFF
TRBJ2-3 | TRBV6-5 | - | CASSYYYGRSTDTQYF
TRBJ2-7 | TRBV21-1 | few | CASRTDKVFEQYF
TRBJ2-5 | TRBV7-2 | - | CASSRGVETQYF
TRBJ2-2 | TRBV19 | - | CASSIGGGRNTGELFF
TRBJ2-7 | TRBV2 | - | CASKDSGSSYEQYF
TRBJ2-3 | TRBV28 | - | CASLSGVTDTQYF
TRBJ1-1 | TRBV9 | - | CASSFGSKNTEAFF
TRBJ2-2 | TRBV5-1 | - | CASSWATTGELFF
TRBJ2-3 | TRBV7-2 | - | CASSLAVGRYRTDTQYF
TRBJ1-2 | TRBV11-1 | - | CASSPGVNYGYTF
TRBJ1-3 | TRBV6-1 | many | CASSGPLRYSGNTIYF
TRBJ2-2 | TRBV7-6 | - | CASSFDRGELNTGELFF
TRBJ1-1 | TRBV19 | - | CATSSGTQIGPEAFF
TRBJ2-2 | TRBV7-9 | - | CAIYPRDNFTGELFF
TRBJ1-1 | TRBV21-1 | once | CASSKGAGSNTEAFF
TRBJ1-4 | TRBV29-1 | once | CSAGEGGEKLFF
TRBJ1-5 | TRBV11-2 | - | CASSEGNQPQHF
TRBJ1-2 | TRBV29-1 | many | CSVEDRRVGGYTF